The 3 T cell receptor beta chains listed next were all sequenced from one sample in a study of regulatory T cells in long-lasting Graves disease. Time point described: newly diagnosed GD, antithyroid drugs for less than 3 months. PBMCs were the source of the RNA used for TCR sequencing. Libraries of TCR beta came from iRepertoire HTBI primers plus Arm-PCR of CDR3 regions. Using its own MiXCR run on the multiplex PCR reads, TCRdb lists one record per CDR3 protein. Of some 500,000 distinct CDR3 sequences detected, about 16% appear once; the ten largest clones hold approximately 25%. The same sample was also used in a study of T cells in Graves' hyperthyroidism and ophthalmopathy.

Material: peripheral blood mononuclear cells (PBMCs), obtained at new diagnosis, from a patient treated with antithyroid drugs. These receptor sequences come from a woman aged 40-60 years with Graves disease.

This clonotype occurred a few times. CDR3 in DNA: TGTGCCAGCAGCCCTGGGCCCACCGTATCCGAGCAGTACTTC. Its protein is CASSPGPTVSEQYF. This chain links TRBV5-5 with TRBJ2-7; D gene uncertain. CDR3 length: 14 residues. CDR1 is SGHKS and CDR2 is YYEKEE in the germline V gene (reference sequence). Trimming pared 4 bases from V and 6 bases from J, leaving 17 bases between.

This clonotype has a count of ten or more. V gene TRBV19 combines with J gene TRBJ1-5; TRBD1 matches 8 bases. The length of the CDR3 is 13 residues. Germline CDR1 is LNHDA and CDR2 is SQIVND (reference sequence). V lost 6 bases and J lost 5; bases outside the gene matches: 3. CDR3 nucleotide sequence: TGTGCCAGTAGCAGGGACAGGTATCAGCCCCAGCATTTT. It yields the protein CASSRDRYQPQHF. The full variable domain, with the rest looked up from reference TRBV19 and TRBJ1-5, is DGGITQSPKYLFRKEGQNVTLSCEQNLNHDAMYWYRQDPGQGLRLIYYSQIVNDFQKGDIAEGYSVSREKKESFPLTVTSAQKNPTAFYLCASSRDRYQPQHFGDGTRLSIL.

Turning to this clonotype: A much bigger clone sits one base away, suggesting this may be a read error. J is TRBJ2-5 and V is TRBV4-1, with D tentatively TRBD1 (5 bases). This CDR3 contains 14 residues. Trimming took off 1 base at V and 5 bases at J, with 11 bases between the two ends. Germline V CDR1 and CDR2: MGHRA, YSYEKL. The CDR3 region has the DNA TGCGCCAGCAGCCAAGCGGCAGGGCTGGAGACCCAGTACTTC. It codes for CASSQAAGLETQYF.